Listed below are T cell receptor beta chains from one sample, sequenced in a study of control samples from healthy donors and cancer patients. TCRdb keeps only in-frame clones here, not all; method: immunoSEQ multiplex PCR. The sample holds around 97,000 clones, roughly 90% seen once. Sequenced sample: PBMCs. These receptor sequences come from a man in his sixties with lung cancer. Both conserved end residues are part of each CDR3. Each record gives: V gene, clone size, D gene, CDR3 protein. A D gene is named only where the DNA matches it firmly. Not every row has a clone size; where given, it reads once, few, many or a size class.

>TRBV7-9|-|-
CASRLGAIEAFF
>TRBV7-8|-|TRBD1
CASSRSGTGVTDTQYF
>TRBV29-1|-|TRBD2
CSATDTGLAYEQYF
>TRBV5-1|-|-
CASSYLFFAGETQYF
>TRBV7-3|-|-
CASSLYPAETQYF
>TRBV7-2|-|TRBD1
CASSGAGGINSPLHF
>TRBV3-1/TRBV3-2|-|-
CASSLEHRGPRIYGYTF
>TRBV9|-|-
CASSVATGVSSYNSPLHF
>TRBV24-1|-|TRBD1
CATSEGTGGPTIQHF
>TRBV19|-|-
CASGTFLGTGELFF
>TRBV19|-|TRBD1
CASRGTGKGSNQPQHF
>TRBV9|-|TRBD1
CASSVVIPDRGFFRTEAFF
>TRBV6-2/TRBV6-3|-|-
CASSYSPSYNQPQHF
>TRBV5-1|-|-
CASSSGSGPEAFF
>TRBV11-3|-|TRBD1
CASSLRGTGIGYGYTF
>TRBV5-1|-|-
CASSFGNTEAFF
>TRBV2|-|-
CASSELRESETQYF
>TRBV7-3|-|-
CASSLYSTGELFF
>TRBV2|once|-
CASRLTNYGYTF
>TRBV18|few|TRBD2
CASSPLPSGGPDTQYF
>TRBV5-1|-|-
CASRYDTGGEKLFF
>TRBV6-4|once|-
CASSVQVNTEAFF
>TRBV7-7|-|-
CASSLADNTEAFF
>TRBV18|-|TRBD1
CASSLGQGANGYTF
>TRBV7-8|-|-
CASRPGRNNEKLFF
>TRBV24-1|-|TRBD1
CATSGQGYGYTF
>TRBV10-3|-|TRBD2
CARSTSGRDEQFF
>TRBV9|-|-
CASSRAGRYGYTF
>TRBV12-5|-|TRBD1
CASGTGQGETGELFF
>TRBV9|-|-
CASSPGIGGTGETQYF
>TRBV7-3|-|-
CASSPRGGDNTEAFF
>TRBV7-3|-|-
CASSYFGGGELFF
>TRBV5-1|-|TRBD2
CASSTGTSGGTDTQYF
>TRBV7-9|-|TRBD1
CASSFRGQGAFF
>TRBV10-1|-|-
CASSDARGGETQYF
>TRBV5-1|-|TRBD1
CASSLDRGGETQYF
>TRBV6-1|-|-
CASSEDRVPYGYTF
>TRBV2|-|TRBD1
CASSYLEQGAGGYTF
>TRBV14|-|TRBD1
CASSQRQGWEKLFF
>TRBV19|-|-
CASSRGQTSNTGELFF
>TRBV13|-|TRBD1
CASSSTIRQGNRYEQYF
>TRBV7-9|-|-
CASSLRHTGELFF
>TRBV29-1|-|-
CSAKHMGTEAFF
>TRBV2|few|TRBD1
CASRVGQGASTNEKLFF
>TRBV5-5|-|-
CASSLYKGEINEKLFF
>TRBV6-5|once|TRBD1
CASSYSIQGAYEQYF
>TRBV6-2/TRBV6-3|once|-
CASSYSIRVTGNEQFF
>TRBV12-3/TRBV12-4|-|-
CASSLGPGNTIYF
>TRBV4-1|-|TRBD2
CASSLGLADSQETQYF
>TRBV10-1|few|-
CASSLNTGELFF
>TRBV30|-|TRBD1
CAWSIRDSSFSYGYTF
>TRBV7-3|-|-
CASSSPPGGQGGELFF